A single T cell receptor (beta chain) is shown here with its context. This sample was taken from a study of CD8 T cells in Susac syndrome. The CDR3 spans 14 residues. Trimming left V 6 bases short and J 2 bases short, with 11 bases between. RNA in amounts of roughly 0.5 to 1 ug was reverse transcribed with random hexamers. MiXCR, applied by TCRdb to the immunoSEQ multiplex PCR reads, yields one record per CDR3 protein. Of 100,000 to 150,000 distinct CDR3 sequences in the sample, around 94% were seen once. The clonotype was recovered from a human donor in good health. Sequenced: CD4+ T cells from PBMCs. The rearrangement uses TRBV12-3 or TRBV12-4 and TRBJ2-4; unclear D gene. The CDR3 DNA sequence: TGTGCCAGCAGCCCAACAGTTTCCAAAAACATTCAGTACTTC. As protein: CASSPTVSKNIQYF.